This TCR beta chain was identified in a study of sequential checkpoint blockade in melanoma. Described treatment: randomized to nivolumab then ipilimumab (arm A) or the reverse (arm B). Clones were sequenced by immunoSEQ multiplex PCR, and TCRdb holds only the in-frame ones, with some missing. The data contain over 15,000 clones, about 66% of them seen just once; the ten biggest clones take up 10% to 15%. After removal of 7 bases from V and 3 bases from J, the junction contained 8 bases not matched to a gene. CDR1 LGHNA and CDR2 YSLEER come from the germline V gene. This CDR3 is 15 amino acids long. The material sequenced was CD8+ T cells sorted from blood (inferred from file names), taken from a patient given nivolumab and ipilimumab in sequence. The receptor was derived from a human donor with melanoma. The gene calls are TRBV4-3 and TRBJ2-2; TRBD2 agrees at 7 bases. CDR3 sequence (DNA): TGCGCCAGCAATCCTTCGGGGGGAGACACCGGGGAGCTGTTTTTT. It specifies CASNPSGGDTGELFF.